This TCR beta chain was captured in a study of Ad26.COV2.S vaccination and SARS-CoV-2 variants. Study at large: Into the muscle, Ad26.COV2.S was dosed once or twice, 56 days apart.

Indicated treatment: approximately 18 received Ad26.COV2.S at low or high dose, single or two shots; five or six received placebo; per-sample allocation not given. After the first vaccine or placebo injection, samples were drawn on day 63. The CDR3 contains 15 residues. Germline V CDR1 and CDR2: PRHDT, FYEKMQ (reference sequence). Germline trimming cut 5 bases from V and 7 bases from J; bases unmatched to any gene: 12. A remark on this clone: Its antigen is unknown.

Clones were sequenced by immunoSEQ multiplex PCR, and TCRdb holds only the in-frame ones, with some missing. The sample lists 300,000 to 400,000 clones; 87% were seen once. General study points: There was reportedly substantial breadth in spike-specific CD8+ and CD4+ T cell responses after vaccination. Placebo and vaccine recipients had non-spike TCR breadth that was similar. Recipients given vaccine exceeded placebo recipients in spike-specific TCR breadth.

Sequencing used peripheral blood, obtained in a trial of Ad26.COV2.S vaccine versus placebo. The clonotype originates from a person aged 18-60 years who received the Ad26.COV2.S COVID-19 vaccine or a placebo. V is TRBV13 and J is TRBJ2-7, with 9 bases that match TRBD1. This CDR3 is CASSTVLGQGREQYF. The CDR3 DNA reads TGTGCCAGCAGCACCGTCCTGGGACAGGGACGGGAGCAGTACTTC.